This T cell receptor beta chain was sequenced during a study of blood T cell repertoires in COVID-19. Study summary: PBMCs, B-cell-depleted T cells, or T cells provided the cDNA or gDNA that made up the material.

Data came from immunoSEQ multiplex PCR; TCRdb stores just in-frame clones and leaves some out. The sample has 400,000 to 450,000 clones, roughly 85% seen once; the top ten hold 1.4% to 1.5%. The V segment lost 6 bases and the J segment 5 bases; nucleotides outside the gene matches: 7. The germline gives CDR1 MNHEY, CDR2 SVGAGI. This CDR3 contains 14 residues. The sample taken for sequencing was peripheral blood. This chain links TRBV6-5 with TRBJ1-1; 9 bases line up with TRBD1. The sequence was collected from a woman aged 30 to 39 with active or convalescent COVID-19. CDR3: CASRRDRVGTEAFF. Here the CDR3 DNA reads TGTGCCAGCAGGAGGGACAGGGTAGGAACTGAAGCTTTCTTT.